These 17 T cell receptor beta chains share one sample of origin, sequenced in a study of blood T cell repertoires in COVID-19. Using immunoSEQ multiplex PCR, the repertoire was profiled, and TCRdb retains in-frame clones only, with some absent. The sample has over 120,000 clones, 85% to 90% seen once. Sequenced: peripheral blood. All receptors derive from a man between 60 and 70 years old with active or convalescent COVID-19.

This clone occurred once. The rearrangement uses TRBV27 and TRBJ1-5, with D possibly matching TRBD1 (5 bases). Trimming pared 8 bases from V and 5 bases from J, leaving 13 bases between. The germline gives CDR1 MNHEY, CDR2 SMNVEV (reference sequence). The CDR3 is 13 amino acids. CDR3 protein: CASSVRVYQPQHF. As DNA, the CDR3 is TGTGCCAGCTCGGTCAGGGTATATCAGCCCCAGCATTTT.

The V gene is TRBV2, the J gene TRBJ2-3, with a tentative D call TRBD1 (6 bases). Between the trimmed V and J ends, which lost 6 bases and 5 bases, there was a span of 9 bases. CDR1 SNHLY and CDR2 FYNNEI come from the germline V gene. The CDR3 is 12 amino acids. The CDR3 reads CASRSDRDTQYF. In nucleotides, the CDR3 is TGTGCCAGCAGGTCGGACAGAGATACGCAGTATTTT.

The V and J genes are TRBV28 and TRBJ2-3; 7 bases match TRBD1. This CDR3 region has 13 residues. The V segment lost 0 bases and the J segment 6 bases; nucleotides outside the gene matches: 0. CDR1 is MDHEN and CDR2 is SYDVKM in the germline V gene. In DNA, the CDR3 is TGTGCCAGCAGTTTATGGACAGGGGATACGCAGTATTTT. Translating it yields CASSLWTGDTQYF.

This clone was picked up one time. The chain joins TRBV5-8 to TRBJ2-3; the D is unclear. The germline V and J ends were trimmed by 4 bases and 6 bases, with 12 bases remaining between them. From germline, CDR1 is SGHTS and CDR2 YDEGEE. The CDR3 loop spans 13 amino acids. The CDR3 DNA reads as TGTGCCAGCAGCGTGAGGTTGGTGGATACGCAGTATTTT. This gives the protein CASSVRLVDTQYF.

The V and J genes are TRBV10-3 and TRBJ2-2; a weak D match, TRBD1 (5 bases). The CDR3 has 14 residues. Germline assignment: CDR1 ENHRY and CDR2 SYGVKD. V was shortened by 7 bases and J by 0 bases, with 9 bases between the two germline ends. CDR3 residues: CAIKGFSNTGELFF. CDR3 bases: TGTGCCATCAAGGGGTTTTCGAACACCGGGGAGCTGTTTTTT.

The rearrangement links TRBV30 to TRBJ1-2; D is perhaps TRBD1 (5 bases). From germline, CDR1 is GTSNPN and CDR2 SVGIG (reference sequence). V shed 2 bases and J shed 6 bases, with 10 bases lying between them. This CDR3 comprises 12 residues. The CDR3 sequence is CAWSPREDGYTF. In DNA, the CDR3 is TGTGCCTGGAGTCCCAGGGAAGATGGCTACACCTTC. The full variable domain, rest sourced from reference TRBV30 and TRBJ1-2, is SQTIHQWPATLVQPVGSPLSLECTVEGTSNPNLYWYRQAAGRGLQLLFYSVGIGQISSEVPQNLSASRPQDRQFILSSKKLLLSDSGFYLCAWSPREDGYTFGSGTRLTVV.

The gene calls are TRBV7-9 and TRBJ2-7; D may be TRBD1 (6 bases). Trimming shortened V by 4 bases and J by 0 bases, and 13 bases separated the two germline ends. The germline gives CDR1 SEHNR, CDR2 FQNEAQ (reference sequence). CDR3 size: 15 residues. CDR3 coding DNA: TGTGCCAGCAGCTCAAGACAGGCTTTCTCCTACGAGCAGTACTTC. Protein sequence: CASSSRQAFSYEQYF.

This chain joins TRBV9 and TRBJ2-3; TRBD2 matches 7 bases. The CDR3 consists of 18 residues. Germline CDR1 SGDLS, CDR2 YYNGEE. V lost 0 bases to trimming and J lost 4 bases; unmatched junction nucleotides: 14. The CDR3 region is CASSVEFEVAGAADTQYF. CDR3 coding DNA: TGTGCCAGCAGCGTAGAATTCGAGGTGGCGGGAGCAGCAGATACGCAGTATTTT.

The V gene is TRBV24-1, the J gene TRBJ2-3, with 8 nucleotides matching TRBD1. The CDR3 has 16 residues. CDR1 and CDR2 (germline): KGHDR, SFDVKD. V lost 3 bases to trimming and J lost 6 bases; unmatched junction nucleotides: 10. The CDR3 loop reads CATSDPQDRAADTQYF. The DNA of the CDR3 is TGTGCCACCAGTGATCCCCAGGACAGGGCCGCCGATACGCAGTATTTT.

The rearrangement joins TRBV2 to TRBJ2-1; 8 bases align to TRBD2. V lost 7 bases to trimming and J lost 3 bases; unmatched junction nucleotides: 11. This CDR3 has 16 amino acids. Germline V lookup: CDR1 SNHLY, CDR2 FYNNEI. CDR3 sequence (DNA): TGTGCCAGCACCGGTAGCGGGGCTTCCTACTACAATGAGCAGTTCTTC. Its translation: CASTGSGASYYNEQFF.

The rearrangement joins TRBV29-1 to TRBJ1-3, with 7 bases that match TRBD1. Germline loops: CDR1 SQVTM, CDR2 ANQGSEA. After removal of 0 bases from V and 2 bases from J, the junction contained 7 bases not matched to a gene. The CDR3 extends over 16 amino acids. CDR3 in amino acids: CSVEDQRGQAGNTIYF. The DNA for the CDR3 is TGCAGCGTTGAAGATCAAAGGGGGCAAGCTGGAAACACCATATATTTT.

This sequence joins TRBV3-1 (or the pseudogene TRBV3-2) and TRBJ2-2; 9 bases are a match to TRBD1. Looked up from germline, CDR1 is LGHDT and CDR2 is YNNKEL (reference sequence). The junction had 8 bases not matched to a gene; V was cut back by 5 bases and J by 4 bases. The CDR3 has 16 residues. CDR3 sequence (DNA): TGTGCCAGCAGCTCCTCCGGGACAGGGCGCACCGGGGAGCTGTTTTTT. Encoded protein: CASSSSGTGRTGELFF.

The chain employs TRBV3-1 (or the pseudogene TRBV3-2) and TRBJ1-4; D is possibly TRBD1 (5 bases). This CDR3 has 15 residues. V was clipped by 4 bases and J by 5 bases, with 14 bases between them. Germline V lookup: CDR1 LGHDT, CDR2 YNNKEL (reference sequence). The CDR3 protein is CASSPKNRMNEKLFF. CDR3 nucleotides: TGTGCCAGCAGCCCCAAGAACAGGATGAATGAAAAACTGTTTTTT.

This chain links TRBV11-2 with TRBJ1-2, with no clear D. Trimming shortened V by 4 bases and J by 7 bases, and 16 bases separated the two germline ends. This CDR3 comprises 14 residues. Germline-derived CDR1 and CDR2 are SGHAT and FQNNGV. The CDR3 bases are TGTGCCAGCAGCTCACGTAATGAGCCGGGTGGCTACACCTTC. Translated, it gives CASSSRNEPGGYTF.

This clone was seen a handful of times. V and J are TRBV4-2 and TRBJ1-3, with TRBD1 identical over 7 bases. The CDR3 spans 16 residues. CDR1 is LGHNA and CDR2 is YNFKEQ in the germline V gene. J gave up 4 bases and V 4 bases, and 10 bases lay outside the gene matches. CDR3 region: CASSRDPGQLGNTIYF. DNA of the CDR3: TGTGCCAGCAGCCGGGATCCGGGACAGCTAGGAAACACCATATATTTT.

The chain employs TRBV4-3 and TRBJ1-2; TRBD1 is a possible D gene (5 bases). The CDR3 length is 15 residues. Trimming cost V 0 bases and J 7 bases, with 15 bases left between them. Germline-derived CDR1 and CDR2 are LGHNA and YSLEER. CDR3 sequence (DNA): TGCGCCAGCAGCCAAGATAGGACCCAGGGAAGTGGCTACACCTTC. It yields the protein CASSQDRTQGSGYTF.

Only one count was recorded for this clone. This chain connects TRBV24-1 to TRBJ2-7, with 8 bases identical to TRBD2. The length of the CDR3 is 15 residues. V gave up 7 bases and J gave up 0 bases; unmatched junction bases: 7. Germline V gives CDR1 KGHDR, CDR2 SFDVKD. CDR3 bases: TGTGCCACCAGCGACGGGGGGGCGAGCTCCTACGAGCAGTACTTC. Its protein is CATSDGGASSYEQYF.